The rows below give T cell receptor beta chains drawn from one sample of a study of identifying expanded T cells in peripheral blood. Assay: immunoSEQ multiplex PCR; the TCRdb copy retains only in-frame clones and omits some. The sample includes 100,000 or so clones, around nine tenths seen only once; the top ten take less than 7%. Source material: blood. These receptors originate from a person between 18 and 75 years old in good health. Each CDR3 is given with its conserved first and last residue.

J gene: TRBJ1-5
V gene: TRBV2
CDR3 protein: CASSVEVQPQHF

J gene: TRBJ1-3
V gene: TRBV19
CDR3 protein: CASSQAEVGGNTIYF

J gene: TRBJ1-2
V gene: TRBV7-8
CDR3 protein: CASSQQVAAGYTF

J gene: TRBJ1-1
V gene: TRBV6-5
CDR3 protein: CASSYGGKGAEAFF

J gene: TRBJ1-2
V gene: TRBV7-6
CDR3 protein: CASSSVGGDGYTF

J gene: TRBJ1-5
V gene: TRBV18
CDR3 protein: CASSPVGVSSNQPQHF

J gene: TRBJ1-1
V gene: TRBV7-2
CDR3 protein: CASSTQTGTEAFF

J gene: TRBJ1-2
V gene: TRBV18
CDR3 protein: CASSPNRAGVGYTF

J gene: TRBJ2-1
V gene: TRBV20-1
CDR3 protein: CSASTGHEQFF

J gene: TRBJ2-3
V gene: TRBV18
CDR3 protein: CASSPPASSTDTQYF

J gene: TRBJ1-6
V gene: TRBV5-4
CDR3 protein: CASSLAPTENSPLHF

J gene: TRBJ2-1
V gene: TRBV19
CDR3 protein: CASSVGTGTAERGNNEQFF

J gene: TRBJ1-1
V gene: TRBV9
CDR3 protein: CASSVAGHNTEAFF

J gene: TRBJ2-7
V gene: TRBV7-2
CDR3 protein: CASSLGSSSTYEQYF

J gene: TRBJ1-2
V gene: TRBV19
CDR3 protein: CASSRIDRGSYTF

J gene: TRBJ1-1
V gene: TRBV10-3
CDR3 protein: CASTGPVNTEAFF

J gene: TRBJ1-1
V gene: TRBV11-3
CDR3 protein: CASSLRKMGGNTEAFF

J gene: TRBJ2-5
V gene: TRBV11-2
CDR3 protein: CASSLALQGTPYQETQYF

J gene: TRBJ2-1
V gene: TRBV6-5
CDR3 protein: CASRKGLAGGGEQFF

J gene: TRBJ1-1
V gene: TRBV5-1
CDR3 protein: CASSTDGGPMNTEAFF

J gene: TRBJ1-1
V gene: TRBV5-1
CDR3 protein: CASSPIPQGGLNTEAFF

J gene: TRBJ1-1
V gene: TRBV19
CDR3 protein: CASSIDEEYTEAFF

J gene: TRBJ2-1
V gene: TRBV7-2
CDR3 protein: CASSPSFATGVFF

J gene: TRBJ1-5
V gene: TRBV2
CDR3 protein: CAGSGTGFQPQHF

J gene: TRBJ1-2
V gene: TRBV12-5
CDR3 protein: CASGLVGVVGGLSTNYGYTF

J gene: TRBJ2-4
V gene: TRBV6-6
CDR3 protein: CASRPGTGANIQYF

J gene: TRBJ2-2
V gene: TRBV19
CDR3 protein: CASSDRGNTGELFF

J gene: TRBJ2-7
V gene: TRBV2
CDR3 protein: CASRGSGGLYEQYF

J gene: TRBJ1-3
V gene: TRBV19
CDR3 protein: CASSKVLQGNGGNTIYF

J gene: TRBJ2-7
V gene: TRBV7-2
CDR3 protein: CASSLVGTGGHEQYF

J gene: TRBJ2-1
V gene: TRBV5-6
CDR3 protein: CASSLEGVTGDEQFF

J gene: TRBJ2-3
V gene: TRBV4-2
CDR3 protein: CASSPSGNQRTDTQYF

J gene: TRBJ2-1
V gene: TRBV5-8
CDR3 protein: CASSPGLAGSYEQFF

J gene: TRBJ2-1
V gene: TRBV19
CDR3 protein: CATEDVAGGLNEQFF

J gene: TRBJ2-7
V gene: TRBV6-5
CDR3 protein: CASRNTGITYEQYF

J gene: TRBJ1-2
V gene: TRBV6-5
CDR3 protein: CASSYSTGGGYGYTF

J gene: TRBJ2-2
V gene: TRBV7-3
CDR3 protein: CASSRGFPGELFF

J gene: TRBJ1-1
V gene: TRBV11-3
CDR3 protein: CASSLVTETNTEAFF

J gene: TRBJ2-2
V gene: TRBV5-5
CDR3 protein: CASSFRAIPGELFF

J gene: TRBJ2-5
V gene: TRBV5-1
CDR3 protein: CASSLEQGNQETQYF

J gene: TRBJ2-7
V gene: TRBV7-8
CDR3 protein: CASSPLYEQYF

J gene: TRBJ2-7
V gene: TRBV5-1
CDR3 protein: CASSGGDGAYEQYF

J gene: TRBJ2-1
V gene: TRBV12-5
CDR3 protein: CASGMNSYNEQFF

J gene: TRBJ2-7
V gene: TRBV11-2
CDR3 protein: CASSLHPAGVEQYF

J gene: TRBJ2-7
V gene: TRBV7-9
CDR3 protein: CASSHGQGRYEQYF

J gene: TRBJ2-1
V gene: TRBV9
CDR3 protein: CASSVAGGPKVGNEQFF

J gene: TRBJ1-2
V gene: TRBV30
CDR3 protein: CAWRNRINYGYTF

J gene: TRBJ1-1
V gene: TRBV11-2
CDR3 protein: CASSPRTGPNTEAFF

J gene: TRBJ1-6
V gene: TRBV7-2
CDR3 protein: CASNKAVGGNSPLHF